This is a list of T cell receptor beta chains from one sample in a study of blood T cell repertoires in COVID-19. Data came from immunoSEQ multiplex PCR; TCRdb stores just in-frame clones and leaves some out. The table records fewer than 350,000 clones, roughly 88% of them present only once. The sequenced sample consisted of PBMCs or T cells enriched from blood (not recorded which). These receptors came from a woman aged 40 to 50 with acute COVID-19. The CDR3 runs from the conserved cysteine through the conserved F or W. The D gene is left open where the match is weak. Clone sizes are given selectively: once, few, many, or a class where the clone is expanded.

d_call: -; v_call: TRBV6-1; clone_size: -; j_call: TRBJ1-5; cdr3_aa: CASSESPQGRNQPQHF; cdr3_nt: TGTGCCAGCAGTGAATCCCCCCAGGGGCGGAATCAGCCCCAGCATTTT
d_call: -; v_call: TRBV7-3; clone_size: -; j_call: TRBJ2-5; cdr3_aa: CASSPLGTSRQETQYF; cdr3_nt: TGTGCCAGCAGCCCTCTAGGTACTTCTCGCCAAGAGACCCAGTACTTC
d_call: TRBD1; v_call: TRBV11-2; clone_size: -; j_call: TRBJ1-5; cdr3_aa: CASSRGGSQPQHF; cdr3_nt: TGTGCCAGCAGTCGAGGGGGCTCTCAGCCCCAGCATTTT
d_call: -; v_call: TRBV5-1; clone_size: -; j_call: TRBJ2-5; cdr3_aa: CASSLAGARGETQYF; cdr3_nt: TGCGCCAGCAGCTTAGCAGGGGCCCGAGGTGAGACCCAGTACTTC
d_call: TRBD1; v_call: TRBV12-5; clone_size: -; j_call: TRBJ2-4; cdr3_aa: CASGPGQGRWTTEDLAKNIQYF; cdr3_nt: TGTGCTAGTGGCCCCGGACAGGGAAGATGGACAACGGAGGATCTAGCCAAAAACATTCAGTACTTC
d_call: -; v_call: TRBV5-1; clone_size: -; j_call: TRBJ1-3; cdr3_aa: CASRDSNSGNTIYF; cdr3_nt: TGCGCCAGCAGGGACAGCAACTCTGGAAACACCATATATTTT
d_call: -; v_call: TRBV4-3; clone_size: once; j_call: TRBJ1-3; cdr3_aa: CASSQEATGRAGNTIYF; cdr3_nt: TGCGCCAGCAGCCAAGAAGCTACAGGGAGGGCTGGAAACACCATATATTTT
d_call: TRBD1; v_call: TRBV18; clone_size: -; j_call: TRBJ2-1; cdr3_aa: CASSPRGLGTGGGDEQFF; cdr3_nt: TGTGCCAGCTCACCACGGGGGCTGGGGACAGGGGGAGGAGATGAGCAGTTCTTC
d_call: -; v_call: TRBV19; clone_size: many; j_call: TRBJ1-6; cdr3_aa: CASSIGGIHGDSPLHF; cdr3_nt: TGTGCCAGTAGTATAGGCGGGATTCACGGGGATTCACCCCTCCACTTT
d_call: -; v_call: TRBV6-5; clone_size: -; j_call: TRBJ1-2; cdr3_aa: CATHRANYGYTF; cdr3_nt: TGTGCCACTCACAGGGCTAACTATGGCTACACCTTC
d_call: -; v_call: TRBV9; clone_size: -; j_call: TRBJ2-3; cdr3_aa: CASSPRYGLSGATDTQYF; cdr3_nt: TGTGCCAGCAGCCCCCGTTACGGACTCTCAGGGGCCACAGATACGCAGTATTTT
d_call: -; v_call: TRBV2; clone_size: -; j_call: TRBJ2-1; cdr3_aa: CASSERLGDLGEQFF; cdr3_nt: TGTGCCAGCAGTGAAAGATTAGGGGATCTGGGGGAGCAGTTCTTC
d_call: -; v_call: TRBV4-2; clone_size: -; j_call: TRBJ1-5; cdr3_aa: CASSRGGDGSDQPQHF; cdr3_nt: TGTGCCAGCAGCCGGGGTGGGGACGGGAGCGATCAGCCCCAGCATTTT
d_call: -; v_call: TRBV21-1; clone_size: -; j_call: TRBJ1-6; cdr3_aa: CASSAGLGGSPLHF; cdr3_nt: TGTGCCAGCAGCGCGGGCCTAGGTGGTTCACCCCTCCACTTT
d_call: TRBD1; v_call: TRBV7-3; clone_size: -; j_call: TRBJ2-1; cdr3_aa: CASSFPTGGRNYNEQFF; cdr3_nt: TGTGCCAGCAGCTTCCCTACAGGGGGCCGCAACTACAATGAGCAGTTCTTC
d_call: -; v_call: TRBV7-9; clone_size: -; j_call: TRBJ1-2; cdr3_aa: CASSGRENAEGGYTF; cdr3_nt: TGTGCCAGCAGCGGACGGGAGAATGCGGAGGGTGGCTACACCTTC
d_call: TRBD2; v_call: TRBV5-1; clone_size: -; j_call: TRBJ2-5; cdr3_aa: CASSSSGGGRETQYF; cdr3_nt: TGCGCCAGCAGCAGTAGCGGGGGCGGGAGAGAGACCCAGTACTTC
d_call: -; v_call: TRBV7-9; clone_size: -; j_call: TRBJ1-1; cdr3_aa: CASSLVRGNTEAFF; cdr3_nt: TGTGCCAGCAGCTTAGTAAGGGGAAACACTGAAGCTTTCTTT
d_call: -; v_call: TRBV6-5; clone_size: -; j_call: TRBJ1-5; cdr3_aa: CASGKTGRGQPQHF; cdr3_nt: TGTGCCAGCGGGAAGACAGGAAGGGGACAGCCCCAGCATTTT
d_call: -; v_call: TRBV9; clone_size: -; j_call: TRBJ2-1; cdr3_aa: CASGLSADEQFF; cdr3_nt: TGTGCCAGCGGACTCTCGGCCGATGAGCAGTTCTTC
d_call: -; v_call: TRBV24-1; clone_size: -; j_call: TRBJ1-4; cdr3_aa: CATSLPLEGLFF; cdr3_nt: TGTGCCACCAGTCTTCCACTAGAGGGTCTGTTTTTT
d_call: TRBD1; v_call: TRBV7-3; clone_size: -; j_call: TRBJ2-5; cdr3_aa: CASSSNGGTGTGISYETQYF; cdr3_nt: TGTGCCAGCAGCTCGAATGGCGGAACCGGGACAGGAATTTCGTACGAGACCCAGTACTTC
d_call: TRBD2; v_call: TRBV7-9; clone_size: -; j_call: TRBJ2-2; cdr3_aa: CASSQSGTLTGELFF; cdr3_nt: TGTGCCAGCAGCCAAAGCGGGACTCTGACCGGGGAGCTGTTTTTT
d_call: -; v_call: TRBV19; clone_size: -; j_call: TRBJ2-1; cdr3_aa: CASSIGSEQFF; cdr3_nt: TGTGCCAGTAGTATCGGTAGTGAGCAGTTCTTC
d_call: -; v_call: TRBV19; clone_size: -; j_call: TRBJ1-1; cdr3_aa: CASKQVGGGTEAFF; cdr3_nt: TGTGCCAGTAAACAGGTAGGCGGCGGCACTGAAGCTTTCTTT
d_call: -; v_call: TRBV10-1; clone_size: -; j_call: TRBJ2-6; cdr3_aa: CASKWCVISGANVLTF; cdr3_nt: TGCGCCAGCAAGTGGTGCGTTATCTCTGGGGCCAACGTCCTGACTTTC
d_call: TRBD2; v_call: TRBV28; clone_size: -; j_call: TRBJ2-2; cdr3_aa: CASSLFASGNTGELFF; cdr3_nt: TGTGCCAGCAGTTTATTTGCTAGCGGTAACACCGGGGAGCTGTTTTTT
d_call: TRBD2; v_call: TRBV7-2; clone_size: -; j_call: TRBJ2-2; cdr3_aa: CASSPNSGSTGELFF; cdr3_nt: TGTGCCAGCAGCCCAAATAGCGGGAGCACCGGGGAGCTGTTTTTT
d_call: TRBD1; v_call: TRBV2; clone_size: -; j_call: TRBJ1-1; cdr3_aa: CASTETGRNTEAFF; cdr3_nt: TGTGCCAGCACCGAGACAGGGAGGAACACTGAAGCTTTCTTT
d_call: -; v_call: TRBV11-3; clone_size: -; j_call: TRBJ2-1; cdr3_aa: CASSFGGTPYNEQFF; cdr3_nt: TGTGCCAGCAGCTTTGGCGGGACCCCCTACAATGAGCAGTTCTTC
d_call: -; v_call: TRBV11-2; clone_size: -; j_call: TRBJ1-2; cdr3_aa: CASSSYRQRAYGYTF; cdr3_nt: TGTGCCAGCAGCTCGTACAGACAGAGAGCCTATGGCTACACCTTC
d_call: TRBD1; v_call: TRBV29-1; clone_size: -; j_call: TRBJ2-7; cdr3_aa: CSAGTGGGYEQYF; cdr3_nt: TGCAGCGCCGGGACAGGGGGCGGCTACGAGCAGTACTTC
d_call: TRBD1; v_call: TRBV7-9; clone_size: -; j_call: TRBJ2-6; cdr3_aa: CASSLGTGGPGANVLTF; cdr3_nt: TGTGCCAGCAGCTTAGGAACAGGGGGCCCTGGGGCCAACGTCCTGACTTTC
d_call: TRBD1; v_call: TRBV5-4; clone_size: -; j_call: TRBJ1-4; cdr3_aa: CASSLGQGGVKLFF; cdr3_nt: TGTGCCAGCAGCCTCGGACAGGGTGGGGTAAAACTGTTTTTT
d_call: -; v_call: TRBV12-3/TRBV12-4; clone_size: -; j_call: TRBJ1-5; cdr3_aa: CASSLNGNQPQHF; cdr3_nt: TGTGCCAGCAGTTTAAACGGTAATCAGCCCCAGCATTTT
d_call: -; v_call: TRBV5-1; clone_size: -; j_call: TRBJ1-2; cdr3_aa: CASSPVGAPNYGYTF; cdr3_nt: TGCGCCAGCAGTCCCGTGGGGGCTCCTAACTATGGCTACACCTTC
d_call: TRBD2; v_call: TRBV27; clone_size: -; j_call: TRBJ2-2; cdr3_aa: CASSSSGRQTGELFF; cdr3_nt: TGTGCCAGCAGTTCTAGCGGCAGGCAGACCGGGGAGCTGTTTTTT
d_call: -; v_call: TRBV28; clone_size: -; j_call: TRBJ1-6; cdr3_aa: CASTLRDSNSPLHF; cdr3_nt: TGTGCCAGCACCCTCCGGGATTCCAATTCACCCCTCCACTTT
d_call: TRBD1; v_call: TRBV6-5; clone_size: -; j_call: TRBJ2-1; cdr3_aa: CASRKTGTGEQFF; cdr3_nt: TGTGCCAGCAGAAAGACAGGGACGGGTGAGCAGTTCTTC
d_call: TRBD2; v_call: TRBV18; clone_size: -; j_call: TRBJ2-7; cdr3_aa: CASSPPSGGPYYEQYF; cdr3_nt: TGTGCCAGCTCACCACCGAGCGGGGGGCCCTACTACGAGCAGTACTTC
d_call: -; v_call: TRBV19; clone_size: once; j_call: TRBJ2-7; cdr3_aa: CASSSATASSYEQYF; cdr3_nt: TGTGCCAGTAGCTCTGCGACAGCAAGCTCCTACGAGCAGTACTTC